This T cell receptor beta chain is drawn from a study of T cells after yellow fever vaccination. Study as a whole: SMART-Seq v4 Ultra Low Input prepared the low-cell-number fractions. Study-level findings and limits: Clonotypes appearing in both CD4 and CD8 compartments existed, and their share was small. Clones from primary vaccination mostly reappeared after the booster (roughly 97% CD4, about 88% CD8).

The 5'RACE template-switching step produced TCR cDNA and added a universal primer site and UMIs. TCRdb fed the 5' RACE reads into MiXCR, producing one record per CDR3 protein. The sample holds 300,000 to 400,000 distinct CDR3 sequences, around 13% seen once. V dropped 0 bases and J dropped 0 bases, with 6 bases sitting between them. Germline V gene lookup returns CDR1 SQVTM and CDR2 ANQGSEA. CDR3 size: 14 residues. A word on this clonotype: The antigen is undetermined.

The V call is TRBV29-1, the J call TRBJ1-3, with unresolved D. The clonotype was recovered from a man aged 18 to 29 who received the YFV17D yellow fever vaccine. The input for sequencing was CD4+ T cells sorted from PBMCs, taken 15 days after the yellow fever booster vaccination. CDR3 in amino acids: CSVEDVHSGNTIYF. The CDR3 DNA is TGCAGCGTTGAAGATGTCCACTCTGGAAACACCATATATTTT.